These 4 T cell receptor beta chains originate from one sample sequenced in a study of control samples from healthy donors and cancer patients. Here immunoSEQ multiplex PCR was the method, and the copy in TCRdb shows in-frame clones only, minus some. The sample comprises some 120,000 clones, about 95% of which are singletons, and 3.6% rests with the top ten. The sample comprised blood. These receptors all come from a man in his thirties or forties in good health.

The chain combines TRBV27 with TRBJ1-5; D not certain. The CDR3 has 14 amino acids. The germline V and J ends were trimmed by 2 bases and 9 bases, with 14 bases remaining between them. Germline V gene data show CDR1 as MNHEY and CDR2 as SMNVEV (reference sequence). CDR3 amino acids: CASSLAAGSPPQHF. Here the CDR3 DNA reads TGTGCCAGCAGTTTAGCGGCGGGCTCGCCGCCCCAGCATTTT.

The chain employs TRBV20-1 and TRBJ2-7; either TRBD1 or TRBD2 may fit D (5 bases each). In germline, CDR1 is DFQATT, CDR2 SNEGSKA (reference sequence). CDR3 size: 11 residues. V lost 5 bases and J lost 4, with 9 bases in between. The CDR3 spells CSAEGRYEQYF. The CDR3 DNA reads as TGCAGTGCTGAGGGGCGATACGAGCAGTACTTC.

The chain is built from TRBV5-1 and TRBJ1-3, with D uncertain. This CDR3 is built from 15 residues. Germline-derived CDR1 and CDR2 are SGHRS and YFSETQ. V was cut by 5 bases and J by 2 bases, with 14 bases left in between. For the CDR3, the DNA is TGCGCCAGCAGACCCGACCCGGATCCTGGAAACACCATATATTTT. This encodes CASRPDPDPGNTIYF.

The chain uses TRBV4-3 and TRBJ2-1; TRBD2 agrees at 10 bases. Germline V gene sequence: CDR1 LGHNA, CDR2 YSLEER. V lost 4 bases, J lost 8 bases, and 11 bases stayed unmatched. The CDR3 covers 16 residues. CDR3 in DNA: TGCGCCAGCAGCCTTCGAGCTAGCGGGGGACGTGATGAGCAGTTCTTC. Its protein is CASSLRASGGRDEQFF.